The clone carrying this T cell receptor beta chain has a count of ten or more. Its specificity is unknown. The CDR3 is 12 residues long. J was trimmed by 6 bases and V by 7 bases; bases with no gene match: 5. Germline V CDR1 and CDR2: SNHLY, FYNNEI. The source of the sample is a study of T cells in Graves' hyperthyroidism and ophthalmopathy. Each patient was aged 18 to 65 and had newly diagnosed hyperthyroidism of under 2 months' duration. The CDR3 regions of TCR beta were amplified from RNA transcripts. HTBI primers drove first-round RT-PCR of the TCR CDR3. TCRdb used MiXCR to reprocess the multiplex PCR reads, holding one entry per CDR3 protein. This sample has about 560,000 distinct CDR3 sequences, with approximately 15% found just once. Findings and caveats of the study: Most thyroid-expanded clonotypes above 0.001 were also found in blood. A median 6.5 months before onset, the model predicted ophthalmopathy.

The sequenced material came from blood. The chain combines TRBV2 with TRBJ2-7, with TRBD2 matching over 8 bases. This clonotype was sampled from a woman between 35 and 50 years old with Graves' hyperthyroidism. CDR3 residues: CASMFGGGEQYF. CDR3 bases: TGTGCCAGCATGTTCGGGGGGGGCGAGCAGTACTTC.